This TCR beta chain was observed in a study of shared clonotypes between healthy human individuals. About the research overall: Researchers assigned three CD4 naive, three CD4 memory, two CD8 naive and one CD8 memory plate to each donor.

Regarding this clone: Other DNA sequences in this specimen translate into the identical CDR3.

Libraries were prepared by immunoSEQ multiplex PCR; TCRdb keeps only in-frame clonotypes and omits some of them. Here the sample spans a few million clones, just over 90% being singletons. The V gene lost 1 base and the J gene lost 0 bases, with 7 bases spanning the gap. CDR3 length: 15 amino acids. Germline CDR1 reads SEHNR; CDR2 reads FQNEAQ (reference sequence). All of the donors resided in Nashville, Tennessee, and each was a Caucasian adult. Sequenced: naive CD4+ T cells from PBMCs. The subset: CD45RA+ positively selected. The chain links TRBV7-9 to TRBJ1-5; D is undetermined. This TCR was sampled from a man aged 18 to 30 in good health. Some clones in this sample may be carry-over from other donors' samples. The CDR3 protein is CASSLGGNSNQPQHF. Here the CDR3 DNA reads TGTGCCAGCAGCTTAGGAGGGAATAGCAATCAGCCCCAGCATTTT.